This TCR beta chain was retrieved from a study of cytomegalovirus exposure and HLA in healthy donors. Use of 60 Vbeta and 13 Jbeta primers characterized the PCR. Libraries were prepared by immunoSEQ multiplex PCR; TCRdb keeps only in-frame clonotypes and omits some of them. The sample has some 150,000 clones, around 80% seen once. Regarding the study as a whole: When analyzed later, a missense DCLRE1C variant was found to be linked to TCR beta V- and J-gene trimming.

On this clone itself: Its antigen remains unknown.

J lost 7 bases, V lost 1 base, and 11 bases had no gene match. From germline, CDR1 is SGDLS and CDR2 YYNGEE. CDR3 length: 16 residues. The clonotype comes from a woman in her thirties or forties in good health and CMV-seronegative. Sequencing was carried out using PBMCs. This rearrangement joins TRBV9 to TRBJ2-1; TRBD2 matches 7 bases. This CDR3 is CASSVNGQRDENEQFF. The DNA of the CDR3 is TGTGCCAGCAGCGTAAACGGCCAGCGGGATGAAAATGAGCAGTTCTTC.